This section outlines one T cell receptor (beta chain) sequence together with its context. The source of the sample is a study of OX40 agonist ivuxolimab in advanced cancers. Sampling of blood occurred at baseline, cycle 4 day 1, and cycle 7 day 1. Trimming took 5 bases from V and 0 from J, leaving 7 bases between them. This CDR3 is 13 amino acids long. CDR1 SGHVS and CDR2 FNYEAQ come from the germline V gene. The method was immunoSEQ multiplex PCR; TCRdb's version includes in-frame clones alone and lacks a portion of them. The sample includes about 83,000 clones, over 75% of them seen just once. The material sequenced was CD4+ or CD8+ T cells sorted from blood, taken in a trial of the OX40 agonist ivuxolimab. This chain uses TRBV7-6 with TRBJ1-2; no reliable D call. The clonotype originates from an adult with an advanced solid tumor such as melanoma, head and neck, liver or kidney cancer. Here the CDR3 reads CASSRETNYGYTF. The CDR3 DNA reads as TGTGCCAGCAGCCGCGAGACTAACTATGGCTACACCTTC.